The TCR beta chain under discussion was sequenced for a study of T cell responses to AZD1222 COVID-19 vaccine. Whole-study results and caveats: Most donors were white British and more were female, and clonal diversity was possibly underestimated. Dominant at 160-218 and 743-854, vaccine-associated CD4 TCRs also spanned spike. There were repertoire samples only from the period after the peak T cell response.

Concerning this clone itself: Its antigen is unidentified.

Profiling relied on immunoSEQ multiplex PCR, and the TCRdb table lists in-frame clones only, not all of them. The data contain roughly 130,000 clones, 92% of them seen just once; the ten biggest clones take up approximately 2%. V shed 9 bases and J shed 3 bases, with 14 bases lying between them. This CDR3 has 14 amino acids. Germline V lookup: CDR1 KGHDR, CDR2 SFDVKD. This clonotype originated in an adult in good health. This chain uses TRBV24-1 with TRBJ2-1; tentative D call: TRBD2 (5 bases). The sequencing here drew on peripheral blood, taken on day 0 of AZD1222 vaccination. The CDR3 here is CATRPASSYNEQFF. DNA for the CDR3: TGTGCCACCCGACCCGCTAGCAGCTACAATGAGCAGTTCTTC.